These T cell receptor beta chains were read from a single sample in a study of blood T cell repertoires in COVID-19. The method was immunoSEQ multiplex PCR; TCRdb's version includes in-frame clones alone and lacks a portion of them. The sample has over 200,000 clones; over 75% are singletons. Input material: PBMCs or T cells enriched from blood (not recorded which). Receptors originate from a woman in her twenties or thirties who had been exposed to COVID-19. Both conserved end residues are part of each CDR3. D genes are given only for firm matches. Clone size is given for some rows only: seen once, a few or many times, or a class if the clone is expanded.

CDR3nt	CDR3aa	j_gene	v_gene	d_gene	abundance
TGCGCCAGCAGCTACCTAGCGGGAGACACCGGGGAGCTGTTTTTT	CASSYLAGDTGELFF	TRBJ2-2	TRBV5-1	TRBD2	NA
TGTGCCAGCAGCGGACAGGGGGCTATCAATGAGCAGTTCTTC	CASSGQGAINEQFF	TRBJ2-1	TRBV7-9	TRBD1	NA
TGTGCCATCAGTGATCGGGGGGCTGTGTCCTACGAGCAGTACTTC	CAISDRGAVSYEQYF	TRBJ2-7	TRBV10-3	NA	NA
TGTGCCAGCAGTTTAAGATGGTCTTTGACTTTAGTGAACACTGAAGCTTTCTTT	CASSLRWSLTLVNTEAFF	TRBJ1-1	TRBV27	NA	few
TGTGCCAGCAGTCCCGAGATGGGCGTCAATAATTCACCCCTCCACTTT	CASSPEMGVNNSPLHF	TRBJ1-6	TRBV28	NA	NA
TGTGCCAGCACCAGACTAGCGGGAGTCCACGAGCAGTACTTC	CASTRLAGVHEQYF	TRBJ2-7	TRBV5-4	TRBD2	few
TGTGCCTGGAGTGTTGGTCACAGGGGGCGAGGCTATGGCTACACCTTC	CAWSVGHRGRGYGYTF	TRBJ1-2	TRBV30	TRBD1	NA
TGTGCCAGCTCTCCTCCTAGCGGACAAGAGACCCAGTACTTC	CASSPPSGQETQYF	TRBJ2-5	TRBV18	TRBD2	NA
TGTGCCAGCCATACAGGGGGAACTGCGTGGGCCTATGGCTACACCTTC	CASHTGGTAWAYGYTF	TRBJ1-2	TRBV5-5	TRBD1	NA
TGTGCCAGCAGCAGGACTAGCGGGAGCTCCTACAATGAGCAGTTCTTC	CASSRTSGSSYNEQFF	TRBJ2-1	TRBV5-4	TRBD2	NA
TGTGCCAGCAGCGTAGAATCCAGCTCTGGAAACACCATATATTTT	CASSVESSSGNTIYF	TRBJ1-3	TRBV9	NA	NA
TGTGCCAGCAGGGCACGGACAGGGGGCGGTGGCTACACCTTC	CASRARTGGGGYTF	TRBJ1-2	TRBV6-5	TRBD1	few
TGTGCCAGCAGCTTCTCTGAGGAGAGCTCCTACAATGAGCAGTTCTTC	CASSFSEESSYNEQFF	TRBJ2-1	TRBV7-6	NA	once